This passage covers 27 T cell receptor beta chains from one sample sequenced in a study of cytotoxic CD8 clonotypes in ibrutinib-treated CLL. Repertoires were generated with immunoSEQ multiplex PCR, while TCRdb's copy carries only in-frame clones and drops some. The sample lists about 160,000 clones; around 80% were seen once. The sample here was PBMCs, taken after 24 months of ibrutinib treatment. Source of these receptors: a human donor with chronic lymphocytic leukemia.

The chain is built from TRBV12-5 and TRBJ2-5; the D is unclear. Trimming pared 1 base from V and 5 bases from J, leaving 14 bases between. The CDR3 loop spans 15 amino acids. In germline, CDR1 is LGHNT, CDR2 FRNRAP. In DNA, the CDR3 is TGTGCTAGTGGTTTGGAGGCGTCCCCTCACGAGACCCAGTACTTC. Amino acid sequence: CASGLEASPHETQYF. Drawing the rest from reference TRBV12-5 and TRBJ2-5, the complete variable domain is DARVTQTPRHKVTEMGQEVTMRCQPILGHNTVFWYRQTMMQGLELLAYFRNRAPLDDSGMPKDRFSAEMPDATLATLKIQPSEPRDSAVYFCASGLEASPHETQYFGPGTRLLVL.

The rearrangement links TRBV6-4 to TRBJ2-7; TRBD2 aligns across 10 bases. The CDR3 spans 15 residues. The V gene end was trimmed by 6 bases and the J gene end by 5 bases; junction bases not matched to a gene: 10. Per the germline V gene, CDR1 is MRHNA and CDR2 is SNTAGT. The CDR3 DNA is TGTGCCAGCAGAGCCAAAGCGGGAGGGCAGGACGAGCAGTACTTC. Amino acid sequence: CASRAKAGGQDEQYF.

This clone was seen more than once but under ten times. V usage is TRBV30 and J usage is TRBJ2-3, with D possibly being TRBD1 (10 bases). The CDR3 consists of 16 residues. Germline V CDR1 and CDR2: GTSNPN, SVGIG (reference sequence). The V gene lost 2 bases and the J gene lost 6 bases, with 21 bases spanning the gap. CDR3 in DNA: TGTGCCTGGAGTCGGGGGCTAGCGGGACAGGGGGATACGCAGTATTTT. Protein: CAWSRGLAGQGDTQYF.

The gene calls are TRBV20-1 and TRBJ2-5, with no clear D. The germline CDR1 and CDR2 sequences are DFQATT and SNEGSKA (reference sequence). V gave up 1 base and J gave up 3 bases, with 3 bases separating them. The CDR3 has 11 residues. CDR3 region: CSARVEETQYF. Here the CDR3 DNA reads TGCAGTGCTAGAGTGGAAGAGACCCAGTACTTC.

With regard to this clone: Other DNA sequences from this sample encode an identical CDR3 as well. V gene TRBV5-1 combines with J gene TRBJ1-2; 7 nucleotides agree with TRBD1. Germline CDR1 SGHRS, CDR2 YFSETQ. This CDR3 is 14 amino acids long. With 4 bases clipped from V and 2 bases from J, the junction kept 5 bases outside the gene matches. Here the CDR3 reads CASSPETGNYGYTF. The CDR3 nucleotides read TGCGCCAGCAGCCCGGAGACAGGGAACTATGGCTACACCTTC.

The gene calls are TRBV7-3 and TRBJ2-7; the D is unclear. Germline CDR1 and CDR2: SGHTA and FQGTGA. This CDR3 region has 13 residues. Trimming took off 2 bases at V and 6 bases at J, with 11 bases between the two ends. DNA for the CDR3: TGTGCCAGCAGCTTAGTCCGCGGCGGCGAGCAGTACTTC. It yields the protein CASSLVRGGEQYF. Looking up the rest from reference TRBV7-3 and TRBJ2-7 gives the full variable domain: GAGVSQTPSNKVTEKGKYVELRCDPISGHTALYWYRQSLGQGPEFLIYFQGTGAADDSGLPNDRFFAVRPEGSVSTLKIQRTERGDSAVYLCASSLVRGGEQYFGPGTRLTVT.

This chain uses TRBV7-3 with TRBJ1-5, with TRBD1 identical over 7 bases. Germline lookup yields CDR1 SGHTA and CDR2 FQGTGA. The trim removed 0 bases at V and 3 bases at J, leaving 2 bases unmatched. This CDR3 has 15 residues. This CDR3 is CASSLTGQINQPQHF. The DNA for the CDR3 is TGTGCCAGCAGCTTAACGGGACAGATCAATCAGCCCCAGCATTTT. Looking up the rest from reference TRBV7-3 and TRBJ1-5 gives the full variable domain: GAGVSQTPSNKVTEKGKYVELRCDPISGHTALYWYRQSLGQGPEFLIYFQGTGAADDSGLPNDRFFAVRPEGSVSTLKIQRTERGDSAVYLCASSLTGQINQPQHFGDGTRLSIL.

The rearrangement joins TRBV9 to TRBJ1-4, with 7 bases matching TRBD1. With 0 bases clipped from V and 5 bases from J, the junction kept 1 base outside the gene matches. Germline V gene lookup returns CDR1 SGDLS and CDR2 YYNGEE. This CDR3 has 14 amino acids. The CDR3 region has the DNA TGTGCCAGCAGCGTAGGGGACAGCAATGAAAAACTGTTTTTT. It yields the protein CASSVGDSNEKLFF.

The chain recombines TRBV5-3 with TRBJ1-1; D remains ambiguous. TRBV5-3 qualifies as an ORF whose function is uncertain. Trimming stripped 4 bases from V and 0 bases from J, with 19 bases between. This CDR3 contains 17 residues. The DNA for the CDR3 is TGTGCCAGAAGCCCTCGGATAGGCGGTAACATGAACACTGAAGCTTTCTTT. It codes for CARSPRIGGNMNTEAFF.

The chain recombines TRBV27 with TRBJ1-2, with 7 bases identical to TRBD1. The germline CDR1 and CDR2 sequences are MNHEY and SMNVEV (reference sequence). The CDR3 spans 15 residues. Trimming took 5 bases from V and 3 from J; bases not matched to a gene: 9. The CDR3, as DNA: TGTGCCAGCAGTGACCCGGCAGGGGGGGACTATGGCTACACCTTC. Translating it yields CASSDPAGGDYGYTF.

The V call is TRBV7-2, the J call TRBJ1-5; 8 positions agree with TRBD1. The CDR3 has 13 amino acids. The V gene end was trimmed by 5 bases and the J gene end by 6 bases; junction bases not matched to a gene: 3. Germline loops: CDR1 SGHTA, CDR2 FQGNSA. The CDR3 here is CASSRTGTQPQHF. In DNA form, the CDR3 reads TGTGCCAGCAGCAGGACAGGGACTCAGCCCCAGCATTTT.

V gene TRBV7-9 combines with J gene TRBJ2-2; no clear D. Looked up from germline, CDR1 is SEHNR and CDR2 is FQNEAQ (reference sequence). Between the trimmed V and J ends, which lost 4 bases and 7 bases, there was a span of 13 bases. The CDR3 loop spans 14 amino acids. CDR3 residues: CASSSSRWGGELFF. As DNA, the CDR3 is TGTGCCAGCAGCTCGTCCCGGTGGGGCGGGGAGCTGTTTTTT.

The chain links TRBV28 to TRBJ2-1; D uncertain. V was pared by 6 bases and J by 5 bases, with 11 bases between. From germline, CDR1 is MDHEN and CDR2 SYDVKM. This CDR3 is built from 13 residues. CDR3 sequence reads: CASRRTTHNEQFF. CDR3 DNA sequence: TGTGCCAGCAGGAGAACTACACACAATGAGCAGTTCTTC.

This chain uses TRBV19 with TRBJ1-4; 8 positions match TRBD1. Looked up from germline, CDR1 is LNHDA and CDR2 is SQIVND (reference sequence). With 5 bases clipped from V and 8 bases from J, the junction kept 4 bases outside the gene matches. There are 13 residues in the CDR3. CDR3 in amino acids: CASSPQGDEKLFF. The CDR3, as DNA: TGTGCCAGTAGTCCACAGGGGGACGAAAAACTGTTTTTT.

A single count supports this clone. J is TRBJ2-3 and V is TRBV18; D remains ambiguous. The V end lost 2 bases, the J end lost 1 base, and 16 bases lay between the germline ends. The CDR3 spans 17 residues. The V gene's germline CDR1 is KGHSH and CDR2 LQKENI. The DNA for the CDR3 is TGTGCCAGCTCACCAGTTCGGGCCTCCGGAGGCACAGATACGCAGTATTTT. Its translation: CASSPVRASGGTDTQYF.

The rearrangement uses TRBV27 and TRBJ1-6; tentative D call: TRBD1 (5 bases). Germline CDR1 and CDR2: MNHEY and SMNVEV (reference sequence). This CDR3 has 14 amino acids. With 9 bases removed from V and 6 bases from J, the gap between germline ends came to 15 bases. In DNA form, the CDR3 reads TGTGCCAGTACCAGGACGGGGACTAATTCACCCCTCCACTTT. This encodes CASTRTGTNSPLHF.

For this clone: The CDR3 does not end in the conserved phenylalanine or tryptophan, so this is likely a read error. The DNA is omitted, as the CDR3 cannot be located on it reliably, and the CDR3 follows TCRdb's listing. The CDR3 loop is CASSQGQGAWIIL. J is TRBJ1-2 and V is TRBV4-2; whether TRBD1, the table's D call, matches the DNA was not checked. The CDR3 extends over 13 residues, inclusive of both ends. Per the germline V gene, CDR1 is LGHNA and CDR2 is YNFKEQ.

This clone was seen just once. V and J are TRBV7-9 and TRBJ2-7, with TRBD1 matching 8 bases. V shed 2 bases, J shed 6 bases, and the junction held 12 bases outside the gene matches. Germline CDR1 reads SEHNR; CDR2 reads FQNEAQ (reference sequence). There are 16 residues in the CDR3. CDR3 protein: CASSLSAGTGRVEQYF. The DNA of the CDR3 is TGTGCCAGCAGCTTATCGGCAGGGACAGGACGGGTCGAGCAGTACTTC.

The V call is TRBV11-2, the J call TRBJ2-1, with D hard to call. This CDR3 region has 15 residues. Trimming removed 2 bases at V and 7 bases at J, with 15 bases between. The V gene's germline CDR1 is SGHAT and CDR2 FQNNGV. The CDR3 is CASSLKSSGGNEQFF. In DNA form, the CDR3 reads TGTGCCAGCAGCTTAAAGTCGTCTGGCGGAAATGAGCAGTTCTTC.

The genes are TRBV5-6 and TRBJ1-5; TRBD1 aligns across 7 bases. The germline gives CDR1 SGHDT, CDR2 YYEEEE. J was trimmed by 0 bases and V by 9 bases; bases with no gene match: 21. The CDR3 length is 19 residues. The CDR3 spells CANDLSPDRNRYSNQPQHF. CDR3 in DNA: TGTGCCAACGACCTGTCCCCGGACAGGAATAGATATAGCAATCAGCCCCAGCATTTT.

The chain carries TRBV5-1 and TRBJ2-1; 9 positions agree with TRBD2. The CDR3 is 15 residues long. The ends lost 4 bases at V and 7 bases at J; junction bases unmatched: 9. CDR1 is SGHRS and CDR2 is YFSETQ in the germline V gene. The CDR3 DNA reads TGCGCCAGCAGCGCCGCGGTAGCGGGGGTTAATGAGCAGTTCTTC. This translates into CASSAAVAGVNEQFF.

This clone was counted between two and nine times. The chain has TRBV5-5 and TRBJ2-5, with D possibly being TRBD2 (7 bases). This CDR3 has 14 residues. Per germline, CDR1 SGHKS and CDR2 YYEKEE (reference sequence). Trimming removed 4 bases at V and 5 bases at J, with 15 bases between. The CDR3: CASSEAGGRETQYF. The CDR3, as DNA: TGTGCCAGCAGCGAGGCCGGGGGGCGGGAGACCCAGTACTTC.

The V and J genes are TRBV4-3 and TRBJ2-1; unclear D gene. Germline CDR1 reads LGHNA; CDR2 reads YSLEER. There are 14 residues in the CDR3. Trimming cost V 0 bases and J 1 base, with 4 bases left between them. CDR3 nucleotides: TGCGCCAGCAGCCAAGATGGGTCCTACAATGAGCAGTTCTTC. Translation: CASSQDGSYNEQFF.

CDR3 amino acids: CASSSVRGLDEAFF. For the CDR3, the DNA is TGTGCCAGCAGTTCCGTCAGGGGACTGGATGAAGCTTTCTTT. The genes are TRBV27 and TRBJ1-1, with a possible D match to TRBD1 (6 bases). Per germline, CDR1 MNHEY and CDR2 SMNVEV (reference sequence). Trimming left V 4 bases short and J 7 bases short, with 16 bases between. This CDR3 is built from 14 residues.

J is TRBJ1-4 and V is TRBV2; D may be TRBD1 (5 bases). V was clipped by 4 bases and J by 4 bases, with 10 bases between them. Germline values: CDR1 SNHLY, CDR2 FYNNEI. The CDR3 runs to 14 residues. As DNA, the CDR3 is TGTGCCAGCAGTGCGGGGGGGAGTAATGAAAAACTGTTTTTT. It translates to CASSAGGSNEKLFF.

The chain carries TRBV7-9 and TRBJ2-3; a possible D gene is TRBD2 (5 bases). This CDR3 contains 15 residues. The germline V and J ends were trimmed by 1 base and 1 base, with 9 bases remaining between them. In germline, CDR1 is SEHNR, CDR2 FQNEAQ (reference sequence). In DNA form, the CDR3 reads TGTGCCAGCAGCTTAGTCGGGGTACGCACAGATACGCAGTATTTT. Its protein is CASSLVGVRTDTQYF.

The V gene is TRBV28, the J gene TRBJ1-1; TRBD1 might be the D (5 bases). This CDR3 contains 15 residues. Germline CDR1 and CDR2: MDHEN and SYDVKM. V lost 6 bases and J lost 5, with 19 bases in between. The CDR3, as DNA: TGTGCCAGCAGCCCCATAGACCGTTCAGGGACTGAAGCTTTCTTT. As protein: CASSPIDRSGTEAFF.